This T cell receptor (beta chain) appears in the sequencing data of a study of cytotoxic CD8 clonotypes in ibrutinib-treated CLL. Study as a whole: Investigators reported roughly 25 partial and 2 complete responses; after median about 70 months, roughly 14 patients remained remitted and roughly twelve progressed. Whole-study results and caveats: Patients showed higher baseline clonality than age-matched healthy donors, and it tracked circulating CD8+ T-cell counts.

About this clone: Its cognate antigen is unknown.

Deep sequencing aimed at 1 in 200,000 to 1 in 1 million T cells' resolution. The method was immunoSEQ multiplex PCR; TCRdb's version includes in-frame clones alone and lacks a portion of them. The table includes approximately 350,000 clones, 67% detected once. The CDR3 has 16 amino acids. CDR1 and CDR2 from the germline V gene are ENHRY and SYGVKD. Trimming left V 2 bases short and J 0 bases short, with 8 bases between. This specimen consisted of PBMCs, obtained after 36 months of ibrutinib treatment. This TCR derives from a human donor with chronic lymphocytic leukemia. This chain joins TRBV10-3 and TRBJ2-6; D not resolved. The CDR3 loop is CAISEVGNSGANVLTF. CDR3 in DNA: TGTGCCATCAGTGAGGTGGGGAACTCTGGGGCCAACGTCCTGACTTTC.